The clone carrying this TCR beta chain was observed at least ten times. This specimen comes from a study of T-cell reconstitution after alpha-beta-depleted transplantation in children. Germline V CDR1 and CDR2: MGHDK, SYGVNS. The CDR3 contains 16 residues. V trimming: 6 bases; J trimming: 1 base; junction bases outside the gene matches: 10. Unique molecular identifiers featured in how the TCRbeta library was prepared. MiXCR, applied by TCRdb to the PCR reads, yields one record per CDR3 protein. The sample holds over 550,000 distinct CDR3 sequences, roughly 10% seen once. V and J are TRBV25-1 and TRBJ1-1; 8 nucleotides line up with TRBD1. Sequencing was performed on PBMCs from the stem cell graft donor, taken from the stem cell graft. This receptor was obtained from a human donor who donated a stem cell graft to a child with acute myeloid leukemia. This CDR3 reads CASRMTGEVGNTEAFF. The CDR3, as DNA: TGTGCCAGCAGGATGACAGGGGAGGTCGGGAACACTGAAGCTTTCTTT.